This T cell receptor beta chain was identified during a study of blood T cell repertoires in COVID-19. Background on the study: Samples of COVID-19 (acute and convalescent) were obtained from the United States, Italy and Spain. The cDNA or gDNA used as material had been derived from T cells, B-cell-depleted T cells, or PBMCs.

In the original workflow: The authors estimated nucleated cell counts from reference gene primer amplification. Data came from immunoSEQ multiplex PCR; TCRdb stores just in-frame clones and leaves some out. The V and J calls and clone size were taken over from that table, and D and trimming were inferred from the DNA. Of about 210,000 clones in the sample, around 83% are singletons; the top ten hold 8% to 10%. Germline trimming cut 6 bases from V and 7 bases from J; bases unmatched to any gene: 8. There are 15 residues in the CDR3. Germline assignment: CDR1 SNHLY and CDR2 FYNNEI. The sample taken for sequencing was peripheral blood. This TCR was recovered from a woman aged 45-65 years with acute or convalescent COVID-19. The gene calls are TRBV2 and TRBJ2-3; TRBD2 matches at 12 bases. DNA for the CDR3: TGTGCCAGCAGCGAGACTAGCGGGAGTGAAAATACGCAGTATTTT. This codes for CASSETSGSENTQYF. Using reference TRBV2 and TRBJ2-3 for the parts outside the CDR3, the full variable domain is EPEVTQTPSHQVTQMGQEVILRCVPISNHLYFYWYRQILGQKVEFLVSFYNNEISEKSEIFDDQFSVERPDGSNFTLKIRSTKLEDSAMYFCASSETSGSENTQYFGPGTRLTVL.